A selection of T cell receptor beta chains follows, all from one sample in a study of blood T cell repertoires in COVID-19. Repertoires were generated with immunoSEQ multiplex PCR, while TCRdb's copy carries only in-frame clones and drops some. The table includes roughly 220,000 clones, 82% detected once. The sample taken for sequencing was peripheral blood. The receptors were gathered from a woman of 80 years or more with COVID-19, enrolled during active disease. Each CDR3 is given with its conserved first and last residue. A D gene is named only where the DNA matches it firmly. Expanded clones are given a class, and other clones once, few, many or no size at all.

15,.,TRBD1,TRBJ2-5,TRBV6-2/TRBV6-3,CASSQPNRGPGTQYF,TGTGCCAGCAGCCAACCTAACAGGGGGCCAGGGACCCAGTACTTC
13,once,.,TRBJ1-1,TRBV14,CASSQAGDTEAFF,TGTGCCAGCAGCCAAGCGGGGGATACTGAAGCTTTCTTT
16,.,TRBD1,TRBJ1-6,TRBV7-9,CASSRDRGVHNSPLHF,TGTGCCAGCAGTAGAGACAGGGGGGTCCATAATTCACCCCTCCACTTT
12,many,.,TRBJ2-3,TRBV5-6,CASSLAGLGQYF,TGTGCCAGCAGCTTGGCGGGATTAGGCCAGTATTTT
17,.,.,TRBJ1-4,TRBV2,CASNWNPGHPLNEKLFF,TGTGCCAGCAACTGGAACCCAGGACATCCTCTTAATGAAAAACTGTTTTTT
15,few,TRBD1,TRBJ1-1,TRBV28,CASSLSYRGGTEAFF,TGTGCCAGCAGTTTATCCTACAGGGGAGGCACTGAAGCTTTCTTT
15,.,TRBD1,TRBJ2-3,TRBV4-3,CASSQGTGVTDTQYF,TGCGCCAGCAGCCAAGGGACAGGGGTCACAGATACGCAGTATTTT
16,once,.,TRBJ1-3,TRBV4-1,CASSQEGAGSGNTIYF,TGCGCCAGCAGCCAAGAAGGGGCAGGCTCTGGAAACACCATATATTTT
13,.,.,TRBJ1-2,TRBV6-2/TRBV6-3,CASSYGAMDGYTF,TGTGCCAGCAGTTATGGGGCGATGGATGGCTACACCTTC
15,.,.,TRBJ1-1,TRBV4-1,CASSPTTDRNTEAFF,TGCGCCAGCAGCCCGACCACTGACAGGAACACTGAAGCTTTCTTT
13,.,TRBD1,TRBJ1-6,TRBV28,CASRQGYNSPLHF,TGTGCCAGCCGACAGGGTTATAATTCACCCCTCCACTTT